One and the same sample provided the 26 T cell receptor beta chains below, sequenced in a study of T-cell reconstitution after alpha-beta-depleted transplantation in children. It was with unique molecular identifiers that the TCRbeta library was prepared. One entry per CDR3 protein results from TCRdb running MiXCR on the PCR reads. The sample lists 580,000 or so distinct CDR3 sequences, roughly 24% occurring once. The sample was PBMCs, mostly from graft donor cells, taken 360 days after TCRalphabeta/CD19-depleted stem cell transplant. All receptors derive from a boy less than two years old who had a stem cell transplant for acute myeloid leukemia, so the T cells may come from the graft donor.

This clonotype showed up many times. The chain has TRBV7-2 and TRBJ2-5; D is undetermined. Germline V lookup: CDR1 SGHTA, CDR2 FQGNSA. The germline V and J ends were trimmed by 4 bases and 4 bases, with 13 bases remaining between them. This CDR3 contains 14 residues. CDR3 sequence: CASSYRWTPETQYF. The DNA for the CDR3 is TGTGCCAGCAGCTACCGATGGACGCCAGAGACCCAGTACTTC.

V is TRBV15 and J is TRBJ1-4; D not resolved. Germline V gene data show CDR1 as LNHNV and CDR2 as YYDKDF (reference sequence). The CDR3 is 15 residues long. V lost 0 bases and J 11 bases, leaving 16 bases between the germline ends. The DNA for the CDR3 is TGTGCCACCAGCAGAGAATGGGAACCGAATGGGAAACTGTTTTTT. This encodes CATSREWEPNGKLFF.

DNA of the CDR3: TGCAGTGCTACCCCGACTTCCAACATTCAGTACTTC. Amino acid sequence: CSATPTSNIQYF. The rearrangement joins TRBV20-1 to TRBJ2-4; D is ambiguous. The CDR3 is 12 residues long. V was clipped by 4 bases and J by 7 bases, with 11 bases between them. Germline CDR1 reads DFQATT; CDR2 reads SNEGSKA (reference sequence).

The J gene is TRBJ2-2, the V gene TRBV6-1; weak D call: TRBD2 (6 bases). The germline V gene has CDR1 MNHNS and CDR2 SASEGT. There are 13 residues in the CDR3. CDR3 nucleotide sequence: TGTGTCCCCAGGAGGGGTGCTACCGGGGAGCTGTTTTTT. This gives the protein CVPRRGATGELFF.

The CDR3 loop is CASSFRTGRISPLHF. The CDR3, as DNA: TGCGCCAGCAGCTTTAGGACGGGGCGGATTTCACCCCTCCACTTT. The chain employs TRBV5-1 and TRBJ1-6; D possibly corresponds to TRBD1 (5 bases). The V gene lost 2 bases and the J gene lost 9 bases, with 15 bases spanning the gap. The length of the CDR3 is 15 residues. The germline V gene encodes CDR1 SGHRS and CDR2 YFSETQ.

The chain joins TRBV5-1 to TRBJ2-5; unclear D gene. The ends were cut back, 6 bases at V and 4 bases at J, with 13 bases in the middle. The CDR3 is made up of 13 amino acids. Germline V gene data show CDR1 as SGHRS and CDR2 as YFSETQ. The CDR3 coding sequence is TGCGCCAGCAAGGTGTTCGGTGGAGAGACCCAGTACTTC. Translated, it gives CASKVFGGETQYF. The full variable domain, with the rest looked up from reference TRBV5-1 and TRBJ2-5, is KAGVTQTPRYLIKTRGQQVTLSCSPISGHRSVSWYQQTPGQGLQFLFEYFSETQRNKGNFPGRFSGRQFSNSRSEMNVSTLELGDSALYLCASKVFGGETQYFGPGTRLLVL.

The V gene is TRBV14, the J gene TRBJ2-2, with TRBD1 as a possible D gene (6 bases). V gave up 1 base and J gave up 4 bases, with 25 bases separating them. CDR1 SGHDN and CDR2 FVKESK come from the germline V gene. The CDR3 has 20 residues. The CDR3 nucleotides read TGTGCCAGCAGCCAAGTCTCTTTCCCCTACCGGGGCAGGGGCACCGGGGAGCTGTTTTTT. This gives the protein CASSQVSFPYRGRGTGELFF. Together with reference TRBV14 and TRBJ2-2, the CDR3 gives the full variable domain: EAGVTQFPSHSVIEKGQTVTLRCDPISGHDNLYWYRRVMGKEIKFLLHFVKESKQDESGMPNNRFLAERTGGTYSTLKVQPAELEDSGVYFCASSQVSFPYRGRGTGELFFGEGSRLTVL.

The V call is TRBV7-2, the J call TRBJ1-3, with a possible D match to TRBD1 (6 bases). Germline loops: CDR1 SGHTA, CDR2 FQGNSA. V dropped 5 bases and J dropped 8 bases, with 13 bases sitting between them. The CDR3 length is 13 residues. The CDR3 region is CASSSGQTDTIYF. Here the CDR3 DNA reads TGTGCCAGCAGCAGCGGACAGACTGACACCATATATTTT.

This clonotype was recorded only once. V usage is TRBV11-2 and J usage is TRBJ2-3; 10 positions agree with TRBD2. The CDR3 length is 19 residues. Germline loops: CDR1 SGHAT, CDR2 FQNNGV. V shed 4 bases and J 0 bases; nucleotides not matched to a gene: 13. DNA of the CDR3: TGTGCCAGCAGCTGGCCCGCAGCGGGGGGGCCGGCGAGCACAGATACGCAGTATTTT. Its protein is CASSWPAAGGPASTDTQYF.

This chain connects TRBV7-6 to TRBJ2-2; possibly TRBD1 or TRBD2 for D (5 bases each). Germline CDR1 SGHVS, CDR2 FNYEAQ. V shed 8 bases and J shed 7 bases, with 8 bases lying between them. The CDR3 has 11 residues. The CDR3 loop reads CASGTIGELFF. The DNA for the CDR3 is TGTGCCAGCGGGACGATCGGGGAGCTGTTTTTT.

This clonotype was recorded at least ten times. V gene TRBV4-1 combines with J gene TRBJ2-3; maybe TRBD1 (6 bases). This CDR3 spans 16 amino acids. CDR1 is MGHRA, CDR2 YSYEKL, per germline. Trimming shortened V by 3 bases and J by 5 bases, and 18 bases separated the two germline ends. The CDR3 region has the DNA TGCGCCAGCAGCCAGGTTTCCGGGACAACTAAAGATACGCAGTATTTT. This sequence encodes CASSQVSGTTKDTQYF.

This sequence joins TRBV5-1 and TRBJ2-1; TRBD2 matches at 14 bases. The germline gives CDR1 SGHRS, CDR2 YFSETQ. The CDR3 is made up of 18 amino acids. The V gene end was trimmed by 0 bases and the J gene end by 2 bases; junction bases not matched to a gene: 4. The CDR3 DNA follows: TGCGCCAGCAGCTTGGTCGGACTAGCGGGGGGACCCTACAATGAGCAGTTCTTC. This translates into CASSLVGLAGGPYNEQFF.

This clonotype was counted a few times. The chain has TRBV20-1 and TRBJ2-1; 13 bases align to TRBD2. The germline gives CDR1 DFQATT, CDR2 SNEGSKA (reference sequence). Trimming cost V 5 bases and J 0 bases; bases outside gene matches: 7. CDR3 length: 17 residues. The CDR3 sequence: CSAQLAGGPFSYNEQFF. For the CDR3, the DNA is TGCAGTGCTCAACTAGCGGGGGGGCCTTTCTCCTACAATGAGCAGTTCTTC.

The chain has TRBV2 and TRBJ1-5; D not certain. Germline lookup yields CDR1 SNHLY and CDR2 FYNNEI. V shed 5 bases and J shed 3 bases, with 14 bases lying between them. The CDR3 sequence is 15 residues long. The CDR3 nucleotides are TGTGCCAGCAGTATGCAGCCAGGCCTCAATCAGCCCCAGCATTTT. Encoded protein: CASSMQPGLNQPQHF.

This clonotype was detected ten times or more. The V gene is TRBV29-1, the J gene TRBJ2-2; 13 nucleotides line up with TRBD2. CDR1 is SQVTM, CDR2 ANQGSEA, per germline. The V and J ends lost 6 bases and 6 bases, in that order; junction bases with no gene match: 7. The CDR3 is made up of 15 amino acids. The CDR3 is CSVFGLAGVAGELFF. CDR3 DNA: TGCAGCGTCTTCGGACTAGCGGGGGTTGCCGGGGAGCTGTTTTTT.

The CDR3 bases are TGTGCCAGCAGCAGCCGGACATGTGGAAACACCATATATTTT. It specifies CASSSRTCGNTIYF. This chain links TRBV21-1 with TRBJ1-3; the tabulated D call, TRBD1, remains unverified against the DNA. TRBV21-1 is deemed a pseudogene. The CDR3 length is 14 residues.

This clonotype has ten or more counts. The chain links TRBV4-3 to TRBJ2-5; D remains unclear. V gave up 1 base and J gave up 1 base, with 10 bases separating them. The CDR3 extends over 15 amino acids. The germline CDR1 and CDR2 sequences are LGHNA and YSLEER. As DNA, the CDR3 is TGCGCCAGCAGCCAAGTGTGGCTCGGCCAAGAGACCCAGTACTTC. It codes for CASSQVWLGQETQYF.

The rearrangement joins TRBV5-1 to TRBJ1-2; D is possibly TRBD1 (5 bases). The CDR3 length is 14 residues. Per the germline V gene, CDR1 is SGHRS and CDR2 is YFSETQ. Trimming left V 6 bases short and J 2 bases short, with 14 bases between. The DNA of the CDR3 is TGCGCCAGCACCACAGGAACTCTCAACTATGGCTACACCTTC. It specifies CASTTGTLNYGYTF.

This clonotype was counted a few times. The genes are TRBV12-3 or TRBV12-4 and TRBJ2-7; 7 nucleotides line up with TRBD2. Trimming cost V 3 bases and J 2 bases; bases outside gene matches: 1. This CDR3 is built from 13 residues. The CDR3 protein is CASSLRETYEQYF. CDR3 coding DNA: TGTGCCAGCAGTTTGCGGGAGACCTACGAGCAGTACTTC.

The rearrangement joins TRBV20-1 to TRBJ2-7; 8 bases map to TRBD2. The CDR3 loop spans 14 amino acids. V was pared by 3 bases and J by 4 bases, with 8 bases of the junction left unmatched. Germline-derived CDR1 and CDR2 are DFQATT and SNEGSKA (reference sequence). CDR3 DNA: TGCAGTGCTAGCCTGCGGGGGGAGGGGTACGAGCAGTACGTC. Its protein product is CSASLRGEGYEQYV.

This clonotype was observed many times. The J gene is TRBJ2-7, the V gene TRBV27; 8 bases are a match to TRBD1. With 4 bases clipped from V and 7 bases from J, the junction kept 9 bases outside the gene matches. CDR1 is MNHEY and CDR2 is SMNVEV in the germline V gene (reference sequence). This CDR3 is built from 14 residues. CDR3 in DNA: TGTGCCAGCAGTTCGACAGGGGCCCTGCGAGAGCAGTACTTC. This gives the protein CASSSTGALREQYF.

The V gene is TRBV7-3, the J gene TRBJ2-1; 7 bases agree with TRBD2. The V gene end was trimmed by 3 bases and the J gene end by 3 bases; junction bases not matched to a gene: 5. The CDR3 contains 15 residues. Looked up from germline, CDR1 is SGHTA and CDR2 is FQGTGA. The CDR3, as DNA: TGTGCCAGCAGCTTCGGAGCGGGGAGCTACAATGAGCAGTTCTTC. Translation: CASSFGAGSYNEQFF.

This clonotype appeared a few times. The V call is TRBV5-8, the J call TRBJ2-1, with TRBD1 as a possible D gene (5 bases). This CDR3 has 15 residues. Per germline, CDR1 SGHTS and CDR2 YDEGEE. Trimming removed 3 bases at V and 5 bases at J, with 15 bases between. CDR3 DNA: TGTGCCAGCAGCTACGCTACCGACAGCGACAATGAGCAGTTCTTC. It translates to CASSYATDSDNEQFF. The entire variable domain, with the rest obtained from reference TRBV5-8 and TRBJ2-1, is as follows: EAGVTQSPTHLIKTRGQQATLRCSPISGHTSVYWYQQALGLGLQFLLWYDEGEERNRGNFPPRFSGRQFPNYSSELNVNALELEDSALYLCASSYATDSDNEQFFGPGTRLTVL.

In its sample, this clonotype was seen many times. The rearrangement uses TRBV12-3 or TRBV12-4 and TRBJ1-5; no reliable D call. Deletions cut 1 base from V and 6 bases from J, with 7 bases between. CDR3 size: 13 residues. The CDR3 DNA sequence: TGTGCCAGCAGTTTAGATGACGTTCAGCCCCAGCATTTT. It specifies CASSLDDVQPQHF.

The chain combines TRBV19 with TRBJ2-7, with a tentative D call TRBD1 (5 bases). From germline, CDR1 is LNHDA and CDR2 SQIVND (reference sequence). The CDR3 consists of 13 residues. Trimming shortened V by 3 bases and J by 5 bases, and 11 bases separated the two germline ends. The CDR3 loop reads CASSIQETDEQYF. As DNA, the CDR3 is TGTGCCAGTAGTATTCAGGAGACAGACGAGCAGTACTTC.

This chain connects TRBV20-1 to TRBJ2-5, with D tentatively TRBD1 or TRBD2 (5 bases each). The CDR3 length is 15 residues. Between the trimmed V and J ends, which lost 3 bases and 5 bases, there was a span of 19 bases. Looked up from germline, CDR1 is DFQATT and CDR2 is SNEGSKA (reference sequence). The CDR3 sequence is CSASPFLGREETQYF. The CDR3 DNA sequence: TGCAGTGCTAGCCCCTTTTTGGGCAGGGAGGAGACCCAGTACTTC.